These 8 T cell receptor beta chains were sequenced from one sample in a study of OX40 agonist ivuxolimab in advanced cancers. Here immunoSEQ multiplex PCR was the method, and the copy in TCRdb shows in-frame clones only, minus some. The table records approximately 41,000 clones, 87% of them present only once. The sample was CD4+ or CD8+ T cells sorted from blood, taken in a trial of the OX40 agonist ivuxolimab. The receptors derive from an adult with an advanced solid tumor such as melanoma, head and neck, liver or kidney cancer.

The J gene is TRBJ1-6, the V gene TRBV2; no firm D call. From germline, CDR1 is SNHLY and CDR2 FYNNEI. The V end lost 2 bases, the J end lost 2 bases, and 16 bases lay between the germline ends. The CDR3 contains 18 residues. CDR3 sequence (DNA): TGTGCCAGCAGTGAACCGCGGAGGGTAGGAGCCTATAATTCACCCCTCCACTTT. It encodes CASSEPRRVGAYNSPLHF.

The V and J genes are TRBV29-1 and TRBJ1-4; a weak D match, TRBD1 (5 bases). CDR3 size: 13 residues. Germline assignment: CDR1 SQVTM and CDR2 ANQGSEA. Trimming removed 7 bases from V and 5 bases from J, with 14 bases in between. CDR3 sequence: CSAAGSGNEKLFF. The CDR3 bases are TGCAGCGCCGCAGGGTCTGGGAATGAAAAACTGTTTTTT.

The CDR3 DNA reads TGTGCCAGCAGCTCGGGACAGGCCGGGGAGCTGTTTTTT. It encodes CASSSGQAGELFF. The V and J genes are TRBV7-3 and TRBJ2-2; the match to TRBD1 covers 8 bases. Germline CDR1 is SGHTA and CDR2 is FQGTGA. J lost 6 bases, V lost 4 bases, and 1 base had no gene match. This CDR3 is built from 13 residues.

V usage is TRBV11-2 and J usage is TRBJ2-3, with 12 bases aligning to TRBD2. V was clipped by 11 bases and J by 5 bases; unmatched bases: 5. CDR3 size: 13 residues. Germline V gives CDR1 SGHAT, CDR2 FQNNGV. The DNA of the CDR3 is TGTGCCTCTAGGGGACTAGCGGGAGATACGCAGTATTTT. This gives the protein CASRGLAGDTQYF.

The rearrangement uses TRBV30 and TRBJ1-3, with a tentative D call TRBD1 (5 bases). Per the germline V gene, CDR1 is GTSNPN and CDR2 is SVGIG (reference sequence). CDR3 size: 12 residues. V shed 8 bases and J shed 9 bases, with 17 bases lying between them. In DNA, the CDR3 is TGTGCCCTCCAGGGACGAGGGTCCACCATATATTTT. This codes for CALQGRGSTIYF. Together with reference TRBV30 and TRBJ1-3, the CDR3 gives the full variable domain: SQTIHQWPATLVQPVGSPLSLECTVEGTSNPNLYWYRQAAGRGLQLLFYSVGIGQISSEVPQNLSASRPQDRQFILSSKKLLLSDSGFYLCALQGRGSTIYFGEGSWLTVV.

The V and J genes are TRBV18 and TRBJ2-1; 7 nucleotides agree with TRBD1. V shed 2 bases, J shed 3 bases, and the junction held 10 bases outside the gene matches. The CDR3 extends over 17 amino acids. The V gene's germline CDR1 is KGHSH and CDR2 LQKENI. The CDR3 protein is CASSPGVGTANYNEQFF. DNA of the CDR3: TGTGCCAGCTCACCAGGTGTAGGGACAGCTAACTACAATGAGCAGTTCTTC.

The V and J genes are TRBV5-6 and TRBJ2-5, with TRBD2 matching over 9 bases. Germline V gene lookup returns CDR1 SGHDT and CDR2 YYEEEE. The CDR3 totals 17 residues. With V trimmed by 3 bases and J by 1 base, 10 bases remained unmatched. CDR3 in amino acids: CASSSPAGGILQETQYF. For the CDR3, the DNA is TGTGCCAGCAGCTCCCCAGCGGGAGGTATTCTCCAAGAGACCCAGTACTTC.

This clone was seen a handful of times. This chain connects TRBV7-9 to TRBJ2-4; D is possibly TRBD2 (6 bases). V was clipped by 5 bases and J by 0 bases, with 17 bases between them. Per the germline V gene, CDR1 is SEHNR and CDR2 is FQNEAQ (reference sequence). There are 17 residues in the CDR3. CDR3 in amino acids: CASSEKGTAGAKNIQYF. The CDR3 nucleotides are TGTGCCAGCAGCGAAAAAGGGACTGCAGGAGCCAAAAACATTCAGTACTTC.